This record looks at one T cell receptor beta chain sequence and its context. Its antigen has not been determined. Base qualities are missing; no much larger clone stands one base away. The sample is drawn from a study of blood T cells in healthy people across ages (dated by TCRdb to between 2015 and 2016). Turning to the overall study: In model experiments, template switching captured roughly one uniquely barcoded TCR beta cDNA molecule for every two T cells. To track age-related changes in TCR beta repertoire diversity, the study relied on deep sequencing normalized with unique cDNA molecular identifiers. To avoid experimental bias, donors of different ages were distributed randomly across sequencing lanes. The donors were split into four age groups: young (average roughly 15 years), middle-aged (about 40), aged (roughly 68) and long-lived (approximately 80). Using the same blood draw, the study looked at two additional independent replicas of 1 million unique cDNA reads for two donors, one aged 18 to 29 and the other aged 80 or older. Findings and caveats that apply to the study as a whole: Total diversity estimates from one million sequenced T cells were considered lower bounds and underestimates. Observed TCR beta diversity correlated strongly with the percentage of naive T cells measured by flow cytometry. Since profiling was done on bulk unsorted PBMCs, naive and antigen-experienced compartments could not be conclusively compared. Because the CMV infection status of the donors was unknown, age-related changes in expanded clonotypes may potentially have been confounded. As age increased, observed TCR beta diversity per million T cells dropped in a roughly linear way, and a significant reduction was already evident by age 40. Compared with the aged group, the long-lived group had more naive CD4+ T cells, fewer expanded clones and increased TCR diversity, a pattern suggesting age selection.

V gives up 4 bases and J gives up 1 base, and the segment between their germline ends measures 17 bases. The CDR3, cysteine through phenylalanine, is 16 amino acids long. The read is trimmed to its CDR3 DNA, 48 bases read in frame from base 1. The germline V gene (reference sequence) supplies CDR1 MNHNY and CDR2 SVGAGI. Library preparation used 5' RACE. Sequencing relied on an Illumina HiSeq 2500. A second roughly 7 to 12 cycle PCR used a sample-barcoded 5' primer and a J-beta primer mix. A unique molecular identifier was introduced onto each TCR beta cDNA molecule by a template-switch 5' adaptor carrying 12 random nucleotides. Each sample yielded at least 2.5 million CDR3-containing paired-end reads. First-strand cDNA synthesis was performed from all RNA using the Mint cDNA synthesis kit, with priming by a TRBC-specific oligonucleotide. Following uracil-DNA glycosylase treatment, a first 18-cycle PCR with universal primers M1SS and BC2_uni_R was performed on all cDNA. The published analysis was carried out like this. For normalization, 1 million high-quality reads were randomly selected from each sample, with every read carrying a distinct molecular identifier. Reads with shared molecular identifiers were discarded instead of being binned into consensus sequences. MiTCR, run with a Q25 quality threshold and the strictest error-elimination algorithm, handled CDR3 identification, clonotype clustering and error correction. A nonparametric unseen species model with Euler transformation was used to estimate a lower bound on total TCR beta diversity. Through fastp at Q25 and MiXCR, TCRdb rebuilt clones from the public reads, retaining in-frame beta chains. When rows share a CDR3 protein, they turn into one entry using the most common DNA and genes. TCRdb, not the authors, supplied the V and J calls. This sample gives about a million distinct CDR3 sequences in total; 48% of them show up just once. The top ten clones comprise over 10% of the sample.

Systemically healthy Caucasian individuals from Russia, roughly 40 in total and aged about 6 to 90 years, were included as donors. Around 10 milliliters of peripheral blood were collected from each donor into EDTA-treated Vacutainer tubes. Ficoll-Paque density-gradient centrifugation was used to isolate PBMCs, with at least 7 million obtained per sample. Trizol reagent was used to extract total RNA from the PBMCs, yielding at least 5.5 micrograms per sample. For every donor, flow cytometry on a PBMC aliquot measured the percentage of naive CD45RAhigh/CD27high T cells. Recombination joined TRBV6-6 with TRBJ2-7; possibly the D gene is TRBD2, per 5 matching bases. The sequenced sample was blood. This receptor was obtained from a man between 25 and 39 years old in good health. The CDR3 region has the sequence CASSFRWSSGSYEQYF. The bases read TGTGCCAGCAGTTTCCGCTGGAGCTCGGGGTCCTACGAGCAGTACTTC.